This T cell receptor (beta chain) was sequenced during a study of cytomegalovirus exposure and HLA in healthy donors. Regarding this clone: Its specificity is not known.

Germline CDR1 SGHTS, CDR2 YDEGEE. The V gene end was trimmed by 0 bases and the J gene end by 0 bases; junction bases not matched to a gene: 2. The CDR3 is 16 residues long. Whole-study findings and limits: The authors later linked a missense DCLRE1C variant to TCR beta V- and J-gene trimming. A later analysis reported that several of the most significant clusters appeared to be linked to common viral pathogens, among them Epstein-Barr virus.

The PCR was carried out with 60 Vbeta primers and 13 Jbeta primers. Generated by immunoSEQ multiplex PCR, the TCRdb table keeps only in-frame clones and is missing some. This sample has approximately 220,000 clones, with 75% to 80% found just once. The TCR sequence derives from a man younger than 30 in good health and CMV-seronegative. This chain joins TRBV5-8 and TRBJ2-7; 11 nucleotides align to TRBD2. The sequencing input was PBMCs. CDR3 DNA: TGTGCCAGCAGCTTGGGGACTAGCGGGTTCTCCTACGAGCAGTACTTC. This sequence encodes CASSLGTSGFSYEQYF.